This T cell receptor beta chain appears in the sequencing data of a study of OX40 agonist ivuxolimab in advanced cancers. Study background: Ivuxolimab doses were 0.01, 0.1, 0.3, 1.5, 3 or 10 mg/kg every 2 weeks. Dose-escalation patients' cancers were hepatocellular carcinoma, melanoma, renal cell or head and neck cancer. A male proportion of over 75% was recorded, with mean age about 60 years and range 23 to 79.

Germline lookup yields CDR1 SGDLS and CDR2 YYNGEE. Trimming left V 0 bases short and J 1 base short, with 4 bases between. The CDR3 spans 13 residues. Patients were excluded for autoimmune disease history or systemic immunosuppression. TCRdb's copy holds only in-frame clones and misses some; the assay was immunoSEQ multiplex PCR. The sample includes tens of thousands of clones, 86% of them seen just once. The sample consisted of CD4+ or CD8+ T cells sorted from blood, taken in a trial of the OX40 agonist ivuxolimab. The chain joins TRBV9 to TRBJ2-5, with D uncertain. The TCR was taken from an adult with an advanced solid tumor such as melanoma, head and neck, liver or kidney cancer. DNA of the CDR3: TGTGCCAGCAGCGTAGATCCCCAAGAGACCCAGTACTTC. Protein: CASSVDPQETQYF. The variable domain in full, with the rest retrieved from reference TRBV9 and TRBJ2-5, is DSGVTQTPKHLITATGQRVTLRCSPRSGDLSVYWYQQSLDQGLQFLIQYYNGEERAKGNILERFSAQQFPDLHSELNLSSLELGDSALYFCASSVDPQETQYFGPGTRLLVL.